The next 23 T cell receptor beta chains were all read from a single sample in a study of blood T cell repertoires in COVID-19. The repertoire was sequenced with immunoSEQ multiplex PCR; TCRdb's copy has only in-frame clones and lacks some. The table has 500,000 or so clones, about nine tenths seen once. The specimen sequenced was PBMCs or T cells enriched from blood (not recorded which). These receptor sequences come from a woman under 30 who had recovered from COVID-19.

The chain has TRBV7-6 and TRBJ1-6, with 8 bases fitting TRBD1. Germline lookup yields CDR1 SGHVS and CDR2 FNYEAQ. V shed 5 bases, J shed 14 bases, and the junction held 26 bases outside the gene matches. This CDR3 has 19 residues. The CDR3, as DNA: TGTGCCAGCAGCCCACTTTATATCTTCGGACAGGGTTTGGGTGAGGCCCTCCACTTT. Its protein is CASSPLYIFGQGLGEALHF.

V is TRBV18 and J is TRBJ1-1, with TRBD1 identical over 9 bases. The germline V gene encodes CDR1 KGHSH and CDR2 LQKENI. This CDR3 comprises 13 residues. The V gene end was trimmed by 3 bases and the J gene end by 6 bases; junction bases not matched to a gene: 2. The DNA for the CDR3 is TGTGCCAGCTCACCGAGGACAGGGGCTGAAGCTTTCTTT. This translates into CASSPRTGAEAFF.

J is TRBJ2-5 and V is TRBV9; D is perhaps TRBD1 (6 bases). With 0 bases removed from V and 5 bases from J, the gap between germline ends came to 14 bases. Germline V gene sequence: CDR1 SGDLS, CDR2 YYNGEE. The CDR3 consists of 15 residues. The CDR3 nucleotides are TGTGCCAGCAGCGTAGAGGCAGGGGTTGCGGAGACCCAGTACTTC. Protein product: CASSVEAGVAETQYF.

This chain uses TRBV12-3 or TRBV12-4 with TRBJ2-3; unclear D gene. The CDR3 spans 12 residues. Trimming took off 6 bases at V and 0 bases at J, with 4 bases between the two ends. The CDR3 here is CASRTSTDTQYF. The CDR3 region has the DNA TGTGCCAGCAGGACTAGCACAGATACGCAGTATTTT.

The J gene is TRBJ1-1, the V gene TRBV5-1, with a possible D match to TRBD1 (6 bases). The ends were cut back, 2 bases at V and 3 bases at J, with 14 bases in the middle. The CDR3 spans 15 residues. Per germline, CDR1 SGHRS and CDR2 YFSETQ. The CDR3 reads CASSLWGGSDTEAFF. The CDR3 DNA is TGCGCCAGCAGCTTATGGGGGGGCTCTGACACTGAAGCTTTCTTT.

V usage is TRBV15 and J usage is TRBJ1-5; D is unclear. The germline V gene encodes CDR1 LNHNV and CDR2 YYDKDF (reference sequence). The V end was cut by 0 bases, the J end by 4 bases, with 10 bases between. CDR3 size: 15 residues. CDR3 sequence: CATSREAAANQPQHF. CDR3 sequence (DNA): TGTGCCACCAGCAGAGAAGCGGCAGCTAATCAGCCCCAGCATTTT. The variable domain in full, with the rest retrieved from reference TRBV15 and TRBJ1-5, is DAMVIQNPRYQVTQFGKPVTLSCSQTLNHNVMYWYQQKSSQAPKLLFHYYDKDFNNEADTPDNFQSRRPNTSFCFLDIRSPGLGDTAMYLCATSREAAANQPQHFGDGTRLSIL.

The V and J genes are TRBV18 and TRBJ1-2; the match to TRBD1 covers 7 bases. The germline V gene encodes CDR1 KGHSH and CDR2 LQKENI. CDR3 size: 16 residues. The trim removed 3 bases at V and 8 bases at J, leaving 15 bases unmatched. The CDR3 nucleotides are TGTGCCAGCTCACCTCGAACAGGGGAGGTTTCGGAGGGCTACACCTTC. Protein: CASSPRTGEVSEGYTF.

This clone came up a few times. This chain uses TRBV5-6 with TRBJ1-2, with 7 bases fitting TRBD1. The CDR3 runs 15 residues. Germline V lookup: CDR1 SGHDT, CDR2 YYEEEE. V was clipped by 3 bases and J by 8 bases; unmatched bases: 13. The CDR3 region is CASSWIKGAPGGYTF. CDR3 DNA sequence: TGTGCCAGCAGCTGGATAAAGGGGGCCCCTGGGGGCTACACCTTC.

V gene TRBV14 combines with J gene TRBJ1-1; 8 bases align to TRBD1. The CDR3 has 16 residues. Losses at the gene ends were 0 bases for V and 3 bases for J; bases not matched to a gene: 6. Germline V CDR1 and CDR2: SGHDN, FVKESK. In nucleotides, the CDR3 is TGTGCCAGCAGCCAAGACTATTTGACAGGGGACACTGAAGCTTTCTTT. This codes for CASSQDYLTGDTEAFF.

The genes are TRBV9 and TRBJ2-1, with 14 bases that match TRBD2. Trimming took 4 bases from V and 13 from J; bases not matched to a gene: 10. Germline V CDR1 and CDR2: SGDLS, YYNGEE. The CDR3 runs 15 residues. CDR3 nucleotide sequence: TGTGCCAGCAGCTCTGGGACTAGCGGGGGATTGGATCAGTTCTTC. Encoded protein: CASSSGTSGGLDQFF.

This clone has just one count. The chain recombines TRBV7-9 with TRBJ1-4; tentatively, D is TRBD1 (6 bases). The CDR3 extends over 14 amino acids. Germline CDR1 reads SEHNR; CDR2 reads FQNEAQ (reference sequence). The V gene lost 5 bases and the J gene lost 8 bases, with 15 bases spanning the gap. The CDR3 loop reads CASSLQGLGEKLFF. The CDR3 DNA sequence: TGTGCCAGCAGCCTACAGGGATTAGGGGAAAAACTGTTTTTT.

The gene calls are TRBV6-5 and TRBJ2-7, with TRBD1 matching 11 bases. Germline values: CDR1 MNHEY, CDR2 SVGAGI. This CDR3 is built from 14 residues. Trimming removed 8 bases from V and 1 base from J; junction bases left unmatched: 4. The CDR3 loop reads CASGRDRGSYEQYF. CDR3 DNA sequence: TGTGCCAGCGGTAGGGACAGGGGGTCCTACGAGCAGTACTTC.

The chain uses TRBV27 and TRBJ2-1; D is unresolved. Germline V gives CDR1 MNHEY, CDR2 SMNVEV (reference sequence). V gave up 5 bases and J gave up 5 bases, with 13 bases separating them. This CDR3 has 14 amino acids. As DNA, the CDR3 is TGTGCCAGCAGTAATCTTGTATTAAACAATGAGCAGTTCTTC. This translates into CASSNLVLNNEQFF.

This chain connects TRBV7-9 to TRBJ1-1; 7 bases fit TRBD1. Germline CDR1 SEHNR, CDR2 FQNEAQ (reference sequence). V shed 1 base and J 1 base; nucleotides not matched to a gene: 6. The CDR3 is 16 amino acids. CDR3 bases: TGTGCCAGCAGCTTAGGGCCAGACAGGGCGAACACTGAAGCTTTCTTT. It specifies CASSLGPDRANTEAFF.

The V call is TRBV7-9, the J call TRBJ1-4; 11 bases agree with TRBD1. CDR1 and CDR2 (germline): SEHNR, FQNEAQ (reference sequence). The CDR3 consists of 16 residues. V lost 5 bases and J lost 4; bases outside the gene matches: 6. As DNA, the CDR3 is TGTGCCAGCAGCGGGACAGGGGGACCCTATAATGAAAAACTGTTTTTT. This encodes CASSGTGGPYNEKLFF. Full variable domain (missing parts from reference TRBV7-9 and TRBJ1-4): DTGVSQNPRHKITKRGQNVTFRCDPISEHNRLYWYRQTLGQGPEFLTYFQNEAQLEKSRLLSDRFSAERPKGSFSTLEIQRTEQGDSAMYLCASSGTGGPYNEKLFFGSGTQLSVL.

The gene calls are TRBV3-1 (or the pseudogene TRBV3-2) and TRBJ1-2, with 9 bases fitting TRBD1. Germline V gene lookup returns CDR1 LGHDT and CDR2 YNNKEL (reference sequence). Trimming cost V 4 bases and J 4 bases; bases outside gene matches: 7. The CDR3 runs to 15 residues. CDR3 sequence: CASSLRDRVAYGYTF. The CDR3 DNA sequence: TGTGCCAGCAGCCTCCGGGACAGGGTTGCCTATGGCTACACCTTC.

The V call is TRBV27, the J call TRBJ2-1; a possible D gene is TRBD1 (5 bases). CDR1 and CDR2 (germline): MNHEY, SMNVEV (reference sequence). This CDR3 region has 13 residues. The V and J ends lost 8 bases and 8 bases respectively, with 16 bases between them. The DNA for the CDR3 is TGTGCCAGCTGTGATAGTCAGGGTTATGAGCAGTTCTTC. Translated: CASCDSQGYEQFF.

The chain carries TRBV2 and TRBJ2-3; 10 bases map to TRBD2. Germline V CDR1 and CDR2: SNHLY, FYNNEI. This CDR3 contains 17 residues. Unmatched junction bases numbered 11, after V lost 7 bases and J lost 1 base. The CDR3 loop reads CASKGAGGHKGTDTQYF. The CDR3 DNA is TGTGCCAGCAAGGGAGCGGGGGGGCACAAAGGCACAGATACGCAGTATTTT. The full variable domain, completed using reference TRBV2 and TRBJ2-3, is EPEVTQTPSHQVTQMGQEVILRCVPISNHLYFYWYRQILGQKVEFLVSFYNNEISEKSEIFDDQFSVERPDGSNFTLKIRSTKLEDSAMYFCASKGAGGHKGTDTQYFGPGTRLTVL.

There are a few counts of this clone. V usage is TRBV19 and J usage is TRBJ2-7; 9 bases match TRBD1. This CDR3 is 15 amino acids long. The V and J ends lost 6 bases and 4 bases, in that order; junction bases with no gene match: 10. The V gene's germline CDR1 is LNHDA and CDR2 SQIVND (reference sequence). CDR3 nucleotide sequence: TGTGCCAGTAGAGGACAGGGGAAAGGTGCGTACGAGCAGTACTTC. It specifies CASRGQGKGAYEQYF.

The chain combines TRBV29-1 with TRBJ2-1; TRBD1 might be the D (6 bases). Germline V gene lookup returns CDR1 SQVTM and CDR2 ANQGSEA. Trimming left V 7 bases short and J 0 bases short, with 13 bases between. The CDR3 runs 14 residues. The CDR3 DNA follows: TGCAGCGGTCAACAGGGTGCCTCCTACAATGAGCAGTTCTTC. Its translation: CSGQQGASYNEQFF.

About this clone: At one end, the junction sequence differs from germline, possibly due to a read error. The chain links TRBV3-1 (or the pseudogene TRBV3-2) to TRBJ2-7, with 11 bases matching TRBD2. In germline, CDR1 is LGHDT, CDR2 YNNKEL (reference sequence). The CDR3 contains 13 residues. This CDR3 reads CASSQGLAGPQDF. The CDR3 DNA sequence: TGTGCCAGCAGCCAAGGACTAGCGGGGCCCCAGGACTTC.

The genes are TRBV5-4 and TRBJ2-3; 8 bases line up with TRBD2. The CDR3 loop spans 16 amino acids. Per the germline V gene, CDR1 is SGHNT and CDR2 is YYREEE (reference sequence). With 4 bases clipped from V and 0 bases from J, the junction kept 7 bases outside the gene matches. DNA for the CDR3: TGTGCCAGCAGCCCGCCCCGGGGGGGTAGCACAGATACGCAGTATTTT. It is translated as CASSPPRGGSTDTQYF.

The chain has TRBV5-1 and TRBJ1-1, with D perhaps matching TRBD1 (5 bases). The length of the CDR3 is 13 residues. Germline assignment: CDR1 SGHRS and CDR2 YFSETQ. V lost 1 base to trimming and J lost 4 bases, with 8 bases between them. The CDR3 is CASSLSGGTEAFF. The CDR3 nucleotides are TGCGCCAGCAGCTTGTCGGGGGGCACTGAAGCTTTCTTT. Filled out from reference TRBV5-1 and TRBJ1-1, the complete variable domain reads KAGVTQTPRYLIKTRGQQVTLSCSPISGHRSVSWYQQTPGQGLQFLFEYFSETQRNKGNFPGRFSGRQFSNSRSEMNVSTLELGDSALYLCASSLSGGTEAFFGQGTRLTVV.